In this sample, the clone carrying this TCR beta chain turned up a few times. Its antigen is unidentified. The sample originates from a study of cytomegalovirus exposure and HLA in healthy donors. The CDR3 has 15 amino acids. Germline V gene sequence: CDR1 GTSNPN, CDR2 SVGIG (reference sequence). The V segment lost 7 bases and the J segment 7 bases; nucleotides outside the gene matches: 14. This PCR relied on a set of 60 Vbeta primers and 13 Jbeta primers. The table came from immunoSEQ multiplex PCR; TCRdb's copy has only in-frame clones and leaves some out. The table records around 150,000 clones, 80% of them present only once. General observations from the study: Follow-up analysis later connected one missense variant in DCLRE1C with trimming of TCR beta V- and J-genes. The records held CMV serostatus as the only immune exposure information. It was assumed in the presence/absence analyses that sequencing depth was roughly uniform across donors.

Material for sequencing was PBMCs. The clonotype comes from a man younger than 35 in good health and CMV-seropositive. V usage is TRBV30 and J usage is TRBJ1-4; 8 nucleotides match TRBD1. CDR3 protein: CAYMGGDRRCEKLFF. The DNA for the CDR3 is TGTGCCTACATGGGGGGGGACAGGAGGTGTGAAAAACTGTTTTTT.